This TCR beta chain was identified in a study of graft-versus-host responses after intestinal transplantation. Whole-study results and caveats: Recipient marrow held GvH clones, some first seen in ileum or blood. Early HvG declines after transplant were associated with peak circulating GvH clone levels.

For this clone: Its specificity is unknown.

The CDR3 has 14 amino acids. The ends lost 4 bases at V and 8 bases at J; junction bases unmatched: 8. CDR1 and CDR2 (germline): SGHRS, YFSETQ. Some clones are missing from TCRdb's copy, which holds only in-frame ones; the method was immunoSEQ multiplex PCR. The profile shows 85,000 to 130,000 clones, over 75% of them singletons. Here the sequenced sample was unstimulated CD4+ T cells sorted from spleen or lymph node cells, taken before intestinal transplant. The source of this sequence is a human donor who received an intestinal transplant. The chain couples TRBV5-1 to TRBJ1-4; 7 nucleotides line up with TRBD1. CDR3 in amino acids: CASSLQGIGEKLFF. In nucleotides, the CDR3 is TGCGCCAGCAGCCTACAGGGGATTGGAGAAAAACTGTTTTTT.